A selection of T cell receptor beta chains follows, all from one sample in a study of T-cell reconstitution after alpha-beta-depleted transplantation in children. TCRdb itself ran the PCR reads through MiXCR, one entry per CDR3 protein. The profile covers about 460,000 distinct CDR3 sequences, with more than 9.5% appearing a single time and around 15% taken by the ten largest. The material was PBMCs, mostly from graft donor cells, obtained 180 days after TCRalphabeta/CD19-depleted stem cell transplant. These receptor sequences come from a female patient between 2 and 15 years old who had a stem cell transplant for aplastic anemia, so the T cells may come from the graft donor. The CDR3 runs from the conserved cysteine through the conserved F or W. The D gene is left open where the match is weak. Only some rows state a clone size, as once, few, many or a class for expanded clones.

TGTGCCAGTAGTATTCGGACTCACTTAGGGCCCCAGCATTTT CASSIRTHLGPQHF TRBJ1-5 few - TRBV19
TGCAGCGTTGTCCCTATTGGCGACTCCTACGAGCAGTACTTC CSVVPIGDSYEQYF TRBJ2-7 few - TRBV29-1
TGTGCCAGCAGCCGTCCGGTGGGGGTGGCGCAGTATTTT CASSRPVGVAQYF TRBJ2-3 few - TRBV3-1
TGTGCCAGCAGTTACCAAGGGCAGTTCCCACCAGATACGCAGTATTTT CASSYQGQFPPDTQYF TRBJ2-3 few - TRBV7-8
TGTGCCAGCAGCCAGTTGAGAGGACAGGGCCCCACAGATACGCAGTATTTT CASSQLRGQGPTDTQYF TRBJ2-3 - TRBD1 TRBV14
TGTGCCAGCTCAGCCACCGTGGGACAGGGGGTCGATGAGCAGTTCTTC CASSATVGQGVDEQFF TRBJ2-1 few TRBD1 TRBV18
TGCAGTGCTAGAGCTGACCTCTGGGGATGGACCGGGGAGCTGTTTTTT CSARADLWGWTGELFF TRBJ2-2 few - TRBV20-1
TGTGCCAGCAGCCAGGATGGGGGGAGGAATCAGCCCCAGCATTTT CASSQDGGRNQPQHF TRBJ1-5 - - TRBV4-2
TGTGCCAGCAGCCAAGATCTTGGCTACACCTTC CASSQDLGYTF TRBJ1-2 few - TRBV3-1
TGTGCCAGCAGCGTCCACTTTCGAGGGAGGGCTCAGGGCACCGGGGAGCTGTTTTTT CASSVHFRGRAQGTGELFF TRBJ2-2 - TRBD2 TRBV11-2
TGTGCCAGCAGCCCCTTTAGACGCGGGTTTGAAGATACGCAGTATTTT CASSPFRRGFEDTQYF TRBJ2-3 - - TRBV7-3
TGCAGCGTTCACAGGGGTTCGAACACTGAAGCTTTCTTT CSVHRGSNTEAFF TRBJ1-1 - TRBD1 TRBV29-1
TGCGCCAGCAGCAAGGGACTATTCTCCTTCAATGAGCAGTTCTTC CASSKGLFSFNEQFF TRBJ2-1 - TRBD2 TRBV4-3
TGCAGCGTGACAGAGGGAGCTTTCTTT CSVTEGAFF TRBJ1-1 - - TRBV29-1
TGTGCCACCCTCGGGCTGACCTACAATGAGCAGTTCTTC CATLGLTYNEQFF TRBJ2-1 few - TRBV28
TGTGCCAGCAGCTCCTACCTAAGCTCCTACAATGAGCAGTTCTTC CASSSYLSSYNEQFF TRBJ2-1 - - TRBV6-2/TRBV6-3
TGTGCCAGCAGCGTCGATCTAGCGGGAGGGTTCGGGTTCTTC CASSVDLAGGFGFF TRBJ2-1 few TRBD2 TRBV9
TGTGCCAGCAGGAGGACTAGCGGGAGTATAGCAGATACGCAGTATTTT CASRRTSGSIADTQYF TRBJ2-3 few TRBD2 TRBV9
TGTGCCAGCAGTCGGGCCTCCCGGTACGAGCAGTACTTC CASSRASRYEQYF TRBJ2-7 few - TRBV6-6
TGTGCCAGCGCGTCTCGGGCGGACAGGGGACTAGCGGGAGTATCAGAGACCCAGTACTTC CASASRADRGLAGVSETQYF TRBJ2-5 once TRBD2 TRBV11-2
TGTGCCAGCAGTTGGTGGACCCAAGACAATGAGCAGTTCTTC CASSWWTQDNEQFF TRBJ2-1 many - TRBV12-3/TRBV12-4
TGTGCCAGCTGCCACAACCGAAATGAAAAACTGTTTTTT CASCHNRNEKLFF TRBJ1-4 few - TRBV6-2/TRBV6-3
TGTGCCAGCAGCCCCCACGCCCGCGGGGGGACCTACGAGCAGTACTTC CASSPHARGGTYEQYF TRBJ2-7 - TRBD2 TRBV7-2
TGTGCCAGCAGCGCCCTCATGGGGGTCTTGACGAACACCGGGGAGCTGTTTTTT CASSALMGVLTNTGELFF TRBJ2-2 few - TRBV9
TGTGCCAGCAGCGTTGGATCTGGTTATACTAGCACAGATACGCAGTATTTT CASSVGSGYTSTDTQYF TRBJ2-3 - - TRBV9
TGTGCCAGCGGCAAAGGGATAGAAGAGACCCAGTACTTC CASGKGIEETQYF TRBJ2-5 few - TRBV12-3/TRBV12-4
TGTGCCAGCAGCTCCAACGCGACAGGGTGGCCCTACGAGCAGTACTTC CASSSNATGWPYEQYF TRBJ2-7 few TRBD1 TRBV7-3
TGTGCCAGCAGGCCCCCCGGGACACAGGAGACCCAGTACTTC CASRPPGTQETQYF TRBJ2-5 many - TRBV12-3/TRBV12-4